Within the sample, the clone carrying this T cell receptor beta chain is medium-sized. Its matching antigen is unknown. TCRdb re-called the reads through MiXCR, storing one row per CDR3 protein. The sample gives about 10,000 distinct CDR3 sequences, 15% to 20% of which show up once; 1.7% is in the top ten. These data belong to a study of liver allograft versus peripheral blood T cells. Study at large: What was compared were the T cell receptor repertoires in transplanted livers and those in the peripheral blood of recipients.

Looked up from germline, CDR1 is LNHDA and CDR2 is SQIVND (reference sequence). This CDR3 contains 12 residues. The V and J ends lost 4 bases and 8 bases respectively, with 11 bases between them. Study results and caveats: According to reports, the T cell receptor repertoires inside liver allografts differed from those in peripheral blood.

The chain recombines TRBV19 with TRBJ1-2, with D perhaps TRBD1 (5 bases). This TCR derives from a human patient who had a liver transplant. The T cells may partly be graft donor cells. The CDR3 nucleotides are TGTGCCAGTAGTACGGGGCGCGTCGGCTACACCTTC. Its protein is CASSTGRVGYTF. Together with reference TRBV19 and TRBJ1-2, the CDR3 gives the full variable domain: DGGITQSPKYLFRKEGQNVTLSCEQNLNHDAMYWYRQDPGQGLRLIYYSQIVNDFQKGDIAEGYSVSREKKESFPLTVTSAQKNPTAFYLCASSTGRVGYTFGSGTRLTVV.